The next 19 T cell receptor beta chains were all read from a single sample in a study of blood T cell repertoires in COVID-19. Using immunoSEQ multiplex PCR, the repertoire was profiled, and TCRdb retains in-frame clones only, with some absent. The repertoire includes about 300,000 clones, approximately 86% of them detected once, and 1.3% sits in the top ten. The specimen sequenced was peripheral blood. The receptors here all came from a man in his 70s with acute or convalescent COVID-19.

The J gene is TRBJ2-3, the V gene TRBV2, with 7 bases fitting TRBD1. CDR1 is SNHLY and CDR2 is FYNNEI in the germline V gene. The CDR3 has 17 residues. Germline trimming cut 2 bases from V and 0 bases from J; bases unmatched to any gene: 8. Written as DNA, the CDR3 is TGTGCCAGCAGTGAACAGGGGACAGCCATTAGCACAGATACGCAGTATTTT. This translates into CASSEQGTAISTDTQYF.

DNA of the CDR3: TGTGCCAGCAGTGTCGCACAGGGCATCATGAACACTGAAGCTTTCTTT. Protein sequence: CASSVAQGIMNTEAFF. The gene calls are TRBV2 and TRBJ1-1; a possible D gene is TRBD1 (6 bases). With 4 bases removed from V and 0 bases from J, the gap between germline ends came to 15 bases. Germline V gene data show CDR1 as SNHLY and CDR2 as FYNNEI. This CDR3 spans 16 amino acids.

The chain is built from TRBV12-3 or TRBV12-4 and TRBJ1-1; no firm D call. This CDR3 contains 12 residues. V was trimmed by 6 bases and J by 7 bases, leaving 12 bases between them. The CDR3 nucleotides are TGTGCCAGCAGCGGCGCGGGAATTGAAGCTTTCTTT. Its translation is CASSGAGIEAFF.

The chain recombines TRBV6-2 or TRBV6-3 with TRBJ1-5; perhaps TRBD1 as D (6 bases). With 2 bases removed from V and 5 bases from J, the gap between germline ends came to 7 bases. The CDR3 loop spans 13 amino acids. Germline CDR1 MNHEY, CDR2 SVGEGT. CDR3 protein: CASSYGQHQPQHF. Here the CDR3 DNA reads TGTGCCAGCAGTTACGGACAGCATCAGCCCCAGCATTTT.

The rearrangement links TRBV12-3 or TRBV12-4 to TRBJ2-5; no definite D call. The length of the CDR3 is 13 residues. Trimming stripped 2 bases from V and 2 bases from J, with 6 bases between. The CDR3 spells CASSLQVQETQYF. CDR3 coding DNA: TGTGCCAGCAGTTTACAGGTACAAGAGACCCAGTACTTC.

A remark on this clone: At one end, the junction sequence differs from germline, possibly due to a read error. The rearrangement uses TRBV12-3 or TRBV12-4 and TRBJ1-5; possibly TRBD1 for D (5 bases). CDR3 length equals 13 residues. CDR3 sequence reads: CASSSAGGQAQHF. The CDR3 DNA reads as TGTGCCAGCAGTTCAGCCGGGGGTCAGGCCCAGCATTTT.

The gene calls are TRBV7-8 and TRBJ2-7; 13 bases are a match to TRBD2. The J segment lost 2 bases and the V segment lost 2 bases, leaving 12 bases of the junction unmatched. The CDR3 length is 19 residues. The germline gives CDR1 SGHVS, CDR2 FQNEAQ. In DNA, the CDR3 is TGTGCCAGCAGCTTAACCGGGACTAGCGGGACCTTACCCCCCTACGAGCAGTACTTC. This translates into CASSLTGTSGTLPPYEQYF.

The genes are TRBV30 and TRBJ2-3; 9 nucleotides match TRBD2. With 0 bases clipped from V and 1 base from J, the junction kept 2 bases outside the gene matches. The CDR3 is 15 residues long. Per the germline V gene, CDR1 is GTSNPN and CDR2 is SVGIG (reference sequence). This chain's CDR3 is CAWSVVAGGTDTQYF. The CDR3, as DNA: TGTGCCTGGAGTGTTGTAGCGGGGGGCACAGATACGCAGTATTTT. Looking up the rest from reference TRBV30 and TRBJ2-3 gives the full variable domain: SQTIHQWPATLVQPVGSPLSLECTVEGTSNPNLYWYRQAAGRGLQLLFYSVGIGQISSEVPQNLSASRPQDRQFILSSKKLLLSDSGFYLCAWSVVAGGTDTQYFGPGTRLTVL.

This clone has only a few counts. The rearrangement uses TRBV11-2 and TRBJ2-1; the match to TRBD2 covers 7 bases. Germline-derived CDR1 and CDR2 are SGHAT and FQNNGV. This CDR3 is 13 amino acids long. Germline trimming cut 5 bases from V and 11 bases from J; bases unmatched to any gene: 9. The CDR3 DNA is TGTGCCAGCAGCCCAGGACTAGAAGCTAAGCAGTTCTTC. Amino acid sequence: CASSPGLEAKQFF.

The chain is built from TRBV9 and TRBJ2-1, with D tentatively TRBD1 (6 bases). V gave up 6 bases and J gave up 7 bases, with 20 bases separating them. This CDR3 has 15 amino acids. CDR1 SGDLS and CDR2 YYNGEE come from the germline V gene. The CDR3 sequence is CASKSKDRIPNEQFF. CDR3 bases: TGTGCCAGCAAATCAAAGGACAGAATCCCTAATGAGCAGTTCTTC. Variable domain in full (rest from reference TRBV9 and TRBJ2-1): DSGVTQTPKHLITATGQRVTLRCSPRSGDLSVYWYQQSLDQGLQFLIQYYNGEERAKGNILERFSAQQFPDLHSELNLSSLELGDSALYFCASKSKDRIPNEQFFGPGTRLTVL.

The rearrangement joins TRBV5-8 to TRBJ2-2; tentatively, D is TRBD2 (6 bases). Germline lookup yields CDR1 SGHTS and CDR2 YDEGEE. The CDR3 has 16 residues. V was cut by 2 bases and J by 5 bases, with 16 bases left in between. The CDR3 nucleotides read TGTGCCAGCAGCTTTTGGGGGACTCTCCCGACCGGGGAGCTGTTTTTT. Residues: CASSFWGTLPTGELFF.

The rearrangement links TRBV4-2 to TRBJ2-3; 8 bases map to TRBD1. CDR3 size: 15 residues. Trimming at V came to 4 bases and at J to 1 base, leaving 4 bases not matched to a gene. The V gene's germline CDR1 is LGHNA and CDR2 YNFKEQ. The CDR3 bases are TGTGCCAGCAGCCCCCAACAGGGGGGCACAGATACGCAGTATTTT. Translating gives CASSPQQGGTDTQYF.

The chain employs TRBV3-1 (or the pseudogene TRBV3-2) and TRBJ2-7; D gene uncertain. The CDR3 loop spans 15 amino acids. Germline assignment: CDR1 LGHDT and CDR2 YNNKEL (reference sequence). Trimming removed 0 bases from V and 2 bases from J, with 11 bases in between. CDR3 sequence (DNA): TGTGCCAGCAGCCAAGACTTAACTTTTACCTACGAGCAGTACTTC. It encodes CASSQDLTFTYEQYF.

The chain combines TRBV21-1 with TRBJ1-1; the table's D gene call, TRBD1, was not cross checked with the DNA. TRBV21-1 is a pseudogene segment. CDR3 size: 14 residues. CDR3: CASSASGGLSAAFF. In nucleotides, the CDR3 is TGTGCCAGCAGCGCATCAGGGGGTCTCTCAGCAGCTTTCTTT.

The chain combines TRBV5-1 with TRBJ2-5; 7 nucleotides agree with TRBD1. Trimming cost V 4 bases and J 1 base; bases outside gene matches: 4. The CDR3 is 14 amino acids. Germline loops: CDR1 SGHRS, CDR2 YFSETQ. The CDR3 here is CASSKGAPQETQYF. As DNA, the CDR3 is TGCGCCAGCAGCAAGGGGGCGCCCCAAGAGACCCAGTACTTC.

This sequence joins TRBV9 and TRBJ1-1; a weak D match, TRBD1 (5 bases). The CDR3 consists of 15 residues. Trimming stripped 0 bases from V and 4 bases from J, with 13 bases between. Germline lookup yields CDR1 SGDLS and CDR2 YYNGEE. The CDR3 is CASSVGRGAPTEAFF. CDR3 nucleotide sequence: TGTGCCAGCAGCGTAGGGCGCGGGGCGCCCACTGAAGCTTTCTTT. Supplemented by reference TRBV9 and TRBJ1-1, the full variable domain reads DSGVTQTPKHLITATGQRVTLRCSPRSGDLSVYWYQQSLDQGLQFLIQYYNGEERAKGNILERFSAQQFPDLHSELNLSSLELGDSALYFCASSVGRGAPTEAFFGQGTRLTVV.

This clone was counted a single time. CDR3 region: CASSQGTVSSGNTIYF. As DNA, the CDR3 is TGTGCCAGCAGCCAGGGGACAGTCAGCTCTGGAAACACCATATATTTT. The chain couples TRBV14 to TRBJ1-3, with 7 bases identical to TRBD1. Trimming removed 3 bases from V and 0 bases from J; junction bases left unmatched: 5. This CDR3 spans 16 amino acids. Germline CDR1 and CDR2: SGHDN and FVKESK.

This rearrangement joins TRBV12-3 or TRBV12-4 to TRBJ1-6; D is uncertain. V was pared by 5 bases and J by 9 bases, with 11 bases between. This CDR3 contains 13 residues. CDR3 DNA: TGTGCCAGCAGTACCAAGGGAGGTTCACCCCTCCACTTT. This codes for CASSTKGGSPLHF.

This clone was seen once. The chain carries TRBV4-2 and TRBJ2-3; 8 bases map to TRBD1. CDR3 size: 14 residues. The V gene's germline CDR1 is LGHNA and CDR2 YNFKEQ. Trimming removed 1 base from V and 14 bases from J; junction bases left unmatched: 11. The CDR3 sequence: CASSQAGTGAFMYF. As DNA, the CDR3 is TGTGCCAGCAGCCAAGCCGGGACAGGAGCTTTTATGTATTTT.